This entry describes one T cell receptor beta chain. Its antigen is currently unknown. TCRdb reanalysed the 5' RACE reads using MiXCR and keeps one entry per CDR3 protein. The sample lists under 300,000 distinct CDR3 sequences, 15% to 20% occurring once. The data originate from a study of T-cell memory formation after mild COVID-19. Points from the study as a whole: The finding that pre-infection memory included some responding clones suggested that cross-reactive memory joined.

The origin of this receptor is a man aged 18 to 29 who had mild COVID-19 (a few samples of this study predate the infection). Cell type and time point are not known. The sequenced sample consisted of PBMCs or a T cell subset sorted from them (not recorded which).

CDR3 sequence (DNA): TGTGCCAGCAGCCCCCGCGGTCTTGAGGGCTACACCTTC. It specifies CASSPRGLEGYTF. V gene TRBV7-9 combines with J gene TRBJ1-2, with D unclear. V gave up 5 bases and J gave up 8 bases, with 15 bases separating them. Germline values: CDR1 SEHNR, CDR2 FQNEAQ (reference sequence). The CDR3 has 13 amino acids.